The T cell receptor (beta chain) under discussion was sequenced for a study of CD8 T cells in Susac syndrome. The RNA input was roughly 0.45 to 1 ug, and it was reverse transcribed with random hexamers. By means of immunoSEQ multiplex PCR, TCR beta CDR3 spanning 54 Vbeta and 13 Jbeta underwent amplification. TCRdb analysed the immunoSEQ multiplex PCR reads with MiXCR anew, one entry per CDR3 protein. Among approximately 190,000 distinct CDR3 sequences listed, around 95% were seen once. Between the trimmed V and J ends, which lost 4 bases and 2 bases, there was a span of 12 bases. Germline CDR1 is SEHNR and CDR2 is FQNEAQ (reference sequence). The CDR3 has 14 amino acids. Blood CD8+ and CD4+ T cells underwent high-throughput TCR beta sequencing.

The receptor was derived from a human donor with Susac syndrome. The sequencing sample was made of CD4+ T cells from PBMCs. This chain links TRBV7-9 with TRBJ2-7; D not certain. The CDR3, as DNA: TGTGCCAGCAGCTCAGAGACACACACCTACGAGCAGTACTTC. It specifies CASSSETHTYEQYF.